Each of the 23 T cell receptor beta chains below was sequenced from the same sample in a study of T cells after yellow fever vaccination. TCRdb independently ran MiXCR on the 5' RACE reads; one entry per CDR3 protein. Of hundreds of thousands of distinct CDR3 sequences in the sample, 8.7% were seen once. Sequences were derived from PBMCs, sampled on the day of the first yellow fever vaccination. These receptors were taken from a man younger than 30 who received the YFV17D yellow fever vaccine.

V gene TRBV5-6 combines with J gene TRBJ2-5, with 8 bases lining up with TRBD2. Germline loops: CDR1 SGHDT, CDR2 YYEEEE. The CDR3 loop spans 15 amino acids. The trim removed 1 base at V and 1 base at J, leaving 3 bases unmatched. CDR3 coding DNA: TGTGCCAGCAGCTTGCCGGGGGGGCCCCAAGAGACCCAGTACTTC. This codes for CASSLPGGPQETQYF.

This clonotype was observed at least ten times. The chain carries TRBV7-2 and TRBJ2-7; D unclear. Germline V gene data show CDR1 as SGHTA and CDR2 as FQGNSA. The V end lost 4 bases, the J end lost 2 bases, and 15 bases lay between the germline ends. The CDR3 runs 15 residues. Written as DNA, the CDR3 is TGTGCCAGCAGCTCCTCAGTCTCCTTGACCTACGAGCAGTACTTC. Translating it yields CASSSSVSLTYEQYF. The entire variable domain, with the rest obtained from reference TRBV7-2 and TRBJ2-7, is as follows: GAGVSQSPSNKVTEKGKDVELRCDPISGHTALYWYRQSLGQGLEFLIYFQGNSAPDKSGLPSDRFSAERTGGSVSTLTIQRTQQEDSAVYLCASSSSVSLTYEQYFGPGTRLTVT.

The rearrangement links TRBV7-9 to TRBJ1-3; a possible D gene is TRBD1 (6 bases). Per germline, CDR1 SEHNR and CDR2 FQNEAQ (reference sequence). This CDR3 region has 15 residues. Trimming took off 2 bases at V and 2 bases at J, with 10 bases between the two ends. This CDR3 reads CASSLRGSAGNTIYF. CDR3 DNA sequence: TGTGCCAGCAGCTTAAGGGGGAGTGCTGGAAACACCATATATTTT.

This clonotype was found many times. The genes are TRBV7-8 and TRBJ2-2, with a weak D call TRBD2 (5 bases). The CDR3 totals 15 residues. Between the trimmed V and J ends, which lost 5 bases and 5 bases, there was a span of 15 bases. The germline V gene has CDR1 SGHVS and CDR2 FQNEAQ. For the CDR3, the DNA is TGTGCCAGCAGCCCCCGAGGCTCGGGGACCGGGGAGCTGTTTTTT. This translates into CASSPRGSGTGELFF.

The chain uses TRBV20-1 and TRBJ2-1, with 16 bases fitting TRBD2. Germline V gene lookup returns CDR1 DFQATT and CDR2 SNEGSKA (reference sequence). This CDR3 has 15 residues. The J segment lost 9 bases and the V segment lost 5 bases, leaving 7 bases of the junction unmatched. In nucleotides, the CDR3 is TGCAGTGCTCCGGGACTAGCGGGGGGGCCTGGTGAGCAGTTCTTC. It specifies CSAPGLAGGPGEQFF.

This clonotype was recorded many times. This sequence joins TRBV5-1 and TRBJ2-1, with D unclear. Trimming took off 0 bases at V and 3 bases at J, with 7 bases between the two ends. Germline assignment: CDR1 SGHRS and CDR2 YFSETQ. This CDR3 has 14 residues. CDR3 coding DNA: TGCGCCAGCAGCTTGGCAAACTACTACAATGAGCAGTTCTTC. Translated: CASSLANYYNEQFF.

This clonotype came up many times. V usage is TRBV12-3 or TRBV12-4 and J usage is TRBJ2-2; D gene unclear. Trimming cost V 7 bases and J 4 bases, with 13 bases left between them. This CDR3 has 14 residues. The CDR3 DNA sequence: TGTGCCAGCACCCTACCCCTCAGCACCGGGGAGCTGTTTTTT. It yields the protein CASTLPLSTGELFF.

The chain combines TRBV6-2 or TRBV6-3 with TRBJ2-7, with unresolved D. The germline V gene has CDR1 MNHEY and CDR2 SVGEGT. V dropped 2 bases and J dropped 2 bases, with 13 bases sitting between them. CDR3 length: 15 amino acids. The CDR3 sequence is CASSYPSGLTYEQYF. CDR3 nucleotide sequence: TGTGCCAGCAGTTACCCGTCAGGATTAACCTACGAGCAGTACTTC.

The rearrangement links TRBV5-1 to TRBJ1-6; 9 nucleotides align to TRBD1. With V trimmed by 4 bases and J by 3 bases, 8 bases remained unmatched. This CDR3 is 17 amino acids long. Germline V CDR1 and CDR2: SGHRS, YFSETQ. The CDR3 protein is CASSHGTGSLYNSPLHF. The CDR3 nucleotides are TGCGCCAGCAGCCACGGGACAGGGAGTCTCTATAATTCACCCCTCCACTTT.

This chain connects TRBV5-1 to TRBJ1-3, with D perhaps TRBD1 (5 bases). The CDR3 is 16 residues long. V dropped 3 bases and J dropped 0 bases, with 13 bases sitting between them. The germline gives CDR1 SGHRS, CDR2 YFSETQ. Written as DNA, the CDR3 is TGCGCCAGCAGCTCCGACAGCCACTCCTCTGGAAACACCATATATTTT. It specifies CASSSDSHSSGNTIYF.

This clonotype was seen more than once but under ten times. The chain employs TRBV20-1 and TRBJ2-3; D gene uncertain. CDR1 is DFQATT and CDR2 is SNEGSKA in the germline V gene (reference sequence). The germline V and J ends were trimmed by 4 bases and 0 bases, with 14 bases remaining between them. The CDR3 has 15 residues. Here the CDR3 reads CSAIGQVGSTDTQYF. The CDR3 DNA is TGCAGTGCTATCGGGCAGGTGGGGAGCACAGATACGCAGTATTTT.

At least ten counts were recorded for this clonotype. The rearrangement uses TRBV3-1 and TRBJ2-7, with D maybe TRBD1 (6 bases). The CDR3 runs 12 residues. Trimming cost V 1 base and J 6 bases, with 7 bases left between them. Germline V gene sequence: CDR1 LGHDT, CDR2 YNNKEL (reference sequence). The CDR3 loop reads CASSQGRGEQYV. The CDR3 region has the DNA TGTGCCAGCAGCCAAGGCAGGGGCGAGCAGTACGTC.

The CDR3 loop is CASSSWGGGGSQYF. DNA for the CDR3: TGTGCCAGCAGTTCCTGGGGAGGGGGGGGATCGCAGTATTTT. The gene calls are TRBV12-3 or TRBV12-4 and TRBJ2-3; a weak D match, TRBD2 (7 bases). V lost 4 bases and J 10 bases, leaving 18 bases between the germline ends. This CDR3 has 14 amino acids.

The J gene is TRBJ1-6, the V gene TRBV6-1; the D is unclear. The germline gives CDR1 MNHNS, CDR2 SASEGT. V was clipped by 8 bases and J by 5 bases, with 10 bases between them. The CDR3 spans 13 residues. CDR3: CASGKVHNSPLHF. The CDR3 DNA sequence: TGTGCCAGCGGTAAAGTACATAATTCACCCCTCCACTTT.

J is TRBJ1-2 and V is TRBV7-9; D unclear. CDR3 size: 14 residues. V was clipped by 4 bases and J by 4 bases, with 13 bases between them. In germline, CDR1 is SEHNR, CDR2 FQNEAQ (reference sequence). For the CDR3, the DNA is TGTGCCAGCAGCTCCCCGGGTTATGGCTATGGCTACACCTTC. Protein sequence: CASSSPGYGYGYTF.

This clonotype occurred a few times. The V call is TRBV6-5, the J call TRBJ2-1, with D possibly being TRBD1 or TRBD2 (5 bases each). Trimming left V 1 base short and J 7 bases short, with 14 bases between. The germline V gene has CDR1 MNHEY and CDR2 SVGAGI. CDR3 length equals 15 residues. As DNA, the CDR3 is TGTGCCAGCAGTTACTTGAGGGGTCCCCTAAATGAGCAGTTCTTC. Translating it yields CASSYLRGPLNEQFF.

This clonotype was recorded at least ten times. A junction boundary mismatches the germline segment, possibly from a read error. The V and J genes are TRBV5-1 and TRBJ2-3, with TRBD2 matching over 11 bases. CDR3 length: 15 amino acids. CDR1 and CDR2 from the germline V gene are SGHRS and YFSETQ. The CDR3 sequence is CASSGTSGSTDTQYF. Written as DNA, the CDR3 is TGTGCCAGCAGTGGGACTAGCGGTAGCACAGATACGCAGTATTTT.

This clonotype turned up a few times. V is TRBV5-1 and J is TRBJ1-2; 9 bases line up with TRBD1. J gave up 8 bases and V 4 bases, and 12 bases lay outside the gene matches. The CDR3 spans 15 residues. CDR1 and CDR2 (germline): SGHRS, YFSETQ. CDR3 DNA: TGCGCCAGCAGCGACCCGGGACAGGGAGCGCGGGGCTACACCTTC. Translating it yields CASSDPGQGARGYTF.

This chain joins TRBV12-3 or TRBV12-4 and TRBJ2-3; 9 bases agree with TRBD2. This CDR3 spans 16 amino acids. Germline trimming cut 2 bases from V and 4 bases from J; bases unmatched to any gene: 7. This chain's CDR3 is CASSLRGGGASDTQYF. The CDR3 bases are TGTGCCAGCAGTTTAAGGGGCGGGGGGGCCTCAGATACGCAGTATTTT.

The chain recombines TRBV4-3 with TRBJ2-3, with D perhaps TRBD2 (6 bases). V was trimmed by 3 bases and J by 5 bases, leaving 12 bases between them. This CDR3 comprises 14 residues. Germline lookup yields CDR1 LGHNA and CDR2 YSLEER. CDR3 amino acids: CASSHFVGGDTQYF. In DNA form, the CDR3 reads TGCGCCAGCAGCCATTTCGTGGGGGGAGATACGCAGTATTTT.

V and J are TRBV6-1 and TRBJ2-1; TRBD1 aligns across 7 bases. Germline CDR1 MNHNS, CDR2 SASEGT. This CDR3 region has 13 residues. The trim removed 5 bases at V and 6 bases at J, leaving 4 bases unmatched. CDR3 region: CASSLRQGNEQFF. CDR3 DNA: TGTGCCAGCAGTCTGAGACAGGGCAATGAGCAGTTCTTC.

This clonotype has just a few counts. The chain uses TRBV28 and TRBJ2-7; 10 bases are shared with TRBD1. Germline loops: CDR1 MDHEN, CDR2 SYDVKM. Trimming removed 6 bases from V and 6 bases from J; junction bases left unmatched: 8. This CDR3 is 14 amino acids long. CDR3 in amino acids: CASRPGQGTGEQYV. CDR3 nucleotides: TGTGCCAGCAGACCGGGACAGGGGACGGGCGAGCAGTACGTC.

The sample holds a few counts of this clonotype. The rearrangement joins TRBV4-2 to TRBJ2-7; weak D call: TRBD1 (6 bases). The CDR3 consists of 17 residues. Germline V gene lookup returns CDR1 LGHNA and CDR2 YNFKEQ. Trimming removed 0 bases at V and 0 bases at J, with 15 bases between. CDR3 loop: CASSQEDSDDSSYEQYV. DNA of the CDR3: TGTGCCAGCAGCCAAGAGGACAGCGACGACAGCTCCTACGAGCAGTACGTC.